The 32 T cell receptor beta chains reported below all come from one sample, sequenced in a study of blood T cell repertoires in COVID-19 (dated by TCRdb to the early 2020s). The library was prepared using the immunoSEQ multiplex PCR assay. Imported from immuneACCESS, the table was reduced by TCRdb to in-frame sequences with V and J called. These copies leave out some clones; in studies compared against another copy, an unresolved V gene accounts for under half, and the cause of the remainder is not known. The sample table contains around 310,000 clones; only one count was recorded for roughly 90% of them. The ten largest account for roughly 1% of the sample. The sample was peripheral blood. Receptor source: a woman in her forties with COVID-19, enrolled during active disease.

Notes on this clone: Since the CDR3 does not end with the conserved phenylalanine or tryptophan, this likely comes from a read error. No DNA is shown, since the ends of the CDR3 on it are uncertain; the CDR3 is the one TCRdb lists. V usage is TRBV28 and J usage is TRBJ1-1. From its first to its last residue, the CDR3 has 11 amino acids. Germline V gene lookup returns CDR1 MDHEN and CDR2 SYDVKM. The CDR3 here is CASSYRSTPPI.

The CDR3 nucleotides are TGTGCCAGCAGGTCCGGACTAGCGGGGAACACCGGGGAGCTGTTTTTT. It codes for CASRSGLAGNTGELFF. This chain links TRBV7-6 with TRBJ2-2; 11 nucleotides align to TRBD2. This CDR3 is 16 amino acids long. V gave up 6 bases and J gave up 1 base; unmatched junction bases: 4. CDR1 SGHVS and CDR2 FNYEAQ come from the germline V gene. The full variable domain, completed using reference TRBV7-6 and TRBJ2-2, is GAGVSQSPRYKVTKRGQDVALRCDPISGHVSLYWYRQALGQGPEFLTYFNYEAQQDKSGLPNDRFSAERPEGSISTLTIQRTEQRDSAMYRCASRSGLAGNTGELFFGEGSRLTVL.

The rearrangement uses TRBV29-1 and TRBJ2-7, with TRBD1 matching 8 bases. The trim removed 7 bases at V and 7 bases at J, leaving 6 bases unmatched. The germline V gene encodes CDR1 SQVTM and CDR2 ANQGSEA. The CDR3 length is 11 residues. The CDR3 is CSEVTGGEQYF. The CDR3 DNA reads TGCAGCGAGGTAACAGGGGGAGAGCAGTACTTC.

The V call is TRBV18, the J call TRBJ1-3; maybe TRBD1 (5 bases). This CDR3 region has 16 residues. Trimming removed 0 bases from V and 0 bases from J, with 9 bases in between. The germline V gene encodes CDR1 KGHSH and CDR2 LQKENI. The DNA for the CDR3 is TGTGCCAGCTCACCACCGGGAACAGGCTCTGGAAACACCATATATTTT. Its protein product is CASSPPGTGSGNTIYF.

The rearrangement links TRBV5-5 to TRBJ2-7; maybe TRBD1 (6 bases). Germline loops: CDR1 SGHKS, CDR2 YYEKEE (reference sequence). The CDR3 extends over 14 amino acids. Deletions cut 2 bases from V and 2 bases from J, with 11 bases between. The CDR3 reads CASSFLAGAYEQYF. The CDR3 nucleotides read TGTGCCAGCAGCTTTTTGGCAGGGGCCTACGAGCAGTACTTC.

In its sample, this clone was seen a few times. The chain carries TRBV28 and TRBJ1-1, with unresolved D. Germline V gene lookup returns CDR1 MDHEN and CDR2 SYDVKM. The ends were cut back, 5 bases at V and 2 bases at J, with 3 bases in the middle. The CDR3 is made up of 11 amino acids. DNA of the CDR3: TGTGCCAGCAGTCAAAACACTGAAGCTTTCTTT. Its translation is CASSQNTEAFF.

The chain joins TRBV19 to TRBJ1-2, with D unclear. The CDR3 sequence is 13 residues long. Germline CDR1 and CDR2: LNHDA and SQIVND (reference sequence). V lost 2 bases, J lost 7 bases, and 11 bases lay in between. In DNA, the CDR3 is TGTGCCAGTAGTATAACAGCCTTAGGTGGCTACACCTTC. It is translated as CASSITALGGYTF.

The rearrangement links TRBV6-5 to TRBJ1-5, with 9 nucleotides matching TRBD1. The CDR3 totals 15 residues. The V and J ends lost 5 bases and 4 bases, in that order; junction bases with no gene match: 6. Germline V CDR1 and CDR2: MNHEY, SVGAGI. The CDR3 protein is CASSRQTGGNQPQHF. The CDR3 nucleotides read TGTGCCAGCAGTCGACAGACAGGGGGTAATCAGCCCCAGCATTTT.

The genes are TRBV4-1 and TRBJ1-1; TRBD1 is a possible D gene (5 bases). The germline CDR1 and CDR2 sequences are MGHRA and YSYEKL. The CDR3 sequence is 16 residues long. Deletions cut 0 bases from V and 3 bases from J, with 14 bases between. The CDR3 here is CASSQDRGGYDTEAFF. CDR3 bases: TGCGCCAGCAGCCAAGATAGGGGAGGGTACGACACTGAAGCTTTCTTT.

The chain combines TRBV3-1 (or the pseudogene TRBV3-2) with TRBJ1-1; TRBD1 matches at 9 bases. Germline CDR1 LGHDT, CDR2 YNNKEL (reference sequence). This CDR3 comprises 14 residues. With V trimmed by 1 base and J by 4 bases, 1 base remained unmatched. The CDR3 protein is CASSQVTGGTEAFF. CDR3 nucleotides: TGTGCCAGCAGCCAAGTGACAGGGGGCACTGAAGCTTTCTTT.

This chain connects TRBV7-8 to TRBJ2-1; 12 bases line up with TRBD2. CDR1 is SGHVS, CDR2 FQNEAQ, per germline. The CDR3 runs 15 residues. The trim removed 5 bases at V and 10 bases at J, leaving 9 bases unmatched. CDR3 sequence (DNA): TGTGCCAGCAGCCTCCGACTAGCGGGAGATCGGGAGCAGTTCTTC. Its translation is CASSLRLAGDREQFF.

The V and J genes are TRBV5-1 and TRBJ1-6, with D unresolved. The ends were cut back, 1 base at V and 0 bases at J, with 14 bases in the middle. Germline CDR1 and CDR2: SGHRS and YFSETQ. The CDR3 runs 18 residues. CDR3 in amino acids: CASSLRTPKSSYNSPLHF. The CDR3 DNA reads as TGCGCCAGCAGCTTGCGGACTCCTAAGAGCTCCTATAATTCACCCCTCCACTTT.

V is TRBV9 and J is TRBJ2-3; no firm D call. CDR3 length equals 15 residues. V was pared by 1 base and J by 0 bases, with 9 bases between. CDR1 is SGDLS and CDR2 is YYNGEE in the germline V gene. The CDR3 region is CASSVTRYSTDTQYF. The CDR3 DNA reads as TGTGCCAGCAGCGTAACCCGGTATAGCACAGATACGCAGTATTTT.

Here the CDR3 DNA reads TGTGCCAGTAGTATCCGGGAACATAATTCACCCCTCCACTTT. It is translated as CASSIREHNSPLHF. The V and J genes are TRBV19 and TRBJ1-6; D gene ambiguous. V lost 3 bases and J 5 bases, leaving 8 bases between the germline ends. Germline CDR1 and CDR2: LNHDA and SQIVND (reference sequence). The CDR3 is made up of 14 amino acids.

This sequence joins TRBV19 and TRBJ1-1; D may be TRBD1 (5 bases). The CDR3 runs to 13 residues. V was clipped by 7 bases and J by 1 base, with 10 bases between them. CDR1 LNHDA and CDR2 SQIVND come from the germline V gene (reference sequence). The CDR3 loop is CASIGQGNTEAFF. CDR3 DNA: TGTGCCAGTATCGGGCAGGGGAACACTGAAGCTTTCTTT.

This sequence joins TRBV28 and TRBJ2-1, with D hard to call. V was cut by 5 bases and J by 6 bases, with 11 bases left in between. CDR3 length: 13 amino acids. Germline CDR1 reads MDHEN; CDR2 reads SYDVKM. Here the CDR3 DNA reads TGTGCCAGCAGTGGGCCGATCCGCAATGAGCAGTTCTTC. Translated: CASSGPIRNEQFF.

The genes are TRBV6-2 or TRBV6-3 and TRBJ1-1; 7 nucleotides align to TRBD1. The CDR3 is made up of 14 amino acids. Germline V lookup: CDR1 MNHEY, CDR2 SVGEGT. Losses at the gene ends were 0 bases for V and 4 bases for J; bases not matched to a gene: 2. CDR3 DNA sequence: TGTGCCAGCAGTTACTCAGCAGGGGGCACTGAAGCTTTCTTT. Amino acids: CASSYSAGGTEAFF.

This sequence joins TRBV19 and TRBJ2-2; tentative D call: TRBD2 (6 bases). Germline values: CDR1 LNHDA, CDR2 SQIVND (reference sequence). The CDR3 covers 15 residues. The V and J ends lost 5 bases and 8 bases respectively, with 18 bases between them. This CDR3 is CASSPGAVAVGELFF. For the CDR3, the DNA is TGTGCCAGTAGTCCCGGCGCGGTAGCGGTGGGGGAGCTGTTTTTT.

This clone was seen once. V usage is TRBV12-3 or TRBV12-4 and J usage is TRBJ2-2; unclear D gene. V was shortened by 4 bases and J by 5 bases, with 5 bases between the two germline ends. The CDR3 has 12 amino acids. The CDR3: CASSSRTGELFF. CDR3 DNA: TGTGCCAGCAGTTCTAGAACCGGGGAGCTGTTTTTT.

The table lists this clone with a count of one. The chain carries TRBV2 and TRBJ1-2; D unclear. Germline V gives CDR1 SNHLY, CDR2 FYNNEI. This CDR3 spans 15 amino acids. V was clipped by 4 bases and J by 4 bases, with 16 bases between them. CDR3 in amino acids: CASSVIKTVGYGYTF. The DNA of the CDR3 is TGTGCCAGCAGTGTTATAAAAACGGTTGGCTATGGCTACACCTTC.

For the CDR3, the DNA is TGCGCCAGCAGCTTATCTAGCGGGAGCGCCGAGACCCAGTACTTC. The encoded protein is CASSLSSGSAETQYF. This chain links TRBV5-1 with TRBJ2-5, with TRBD2 matching 10 bases. Germline values: CDR1 SGHRS, CDR2 YFSETQ. The CDR3 has 15 residues. V lost 2 bases, J lost 5 bases, and 6 bases stayed unmatched. Supplemented by reference TRBV5-1 and TRBJ2-5, the full variable domain reads KAGVTQTPRYLIKTRGQQVTLSCSPISGHRSVSWYQQTPGQGLQFLFEYFSETQRNKGNFPGRFSGRQFSNSRSEMNVSTLELGDSALYLCASSLSSGSAETQYFGPGTRLLVL.

CDR3 loop: CASSRGLAGLDTQYF. CDR3 bases: TGTGCCAGCAGCAGGGGACTAGCGGGTTTGGATACGCAGTATTTT. This sequence joins TRBV7-2 and TRBJ2-3; 12 bases are shared with TRBD2. V shed 5 bases and J 6 bases; nucleotides not matched to a gene: 6. Germline V CDR1 and CDR2: SGHTA, FQGNSA. CDR3 length: 15 amino acids.

The chain has TRBV5-6 and TRBJ1-1; TRBD1 aligns across 8 bases. Per germline, CDR1 SGHDT and CDR2 YYEEEE. There are 13 residues in the CDR3. Trimming at V came to 5 bases and at J to 5 bases, leaving 5 bases not matched to a gene. CDR3 coding DNA: TGTGCCAGCAGGCGGACAGGGAAGACTGAAGCTTTCTTT. Translated, it gives CASRRTGKTEAFF.

This clone appeared a single time. The rearrangement joins TRBV24-1 to TRBJ1-2; 8 bases match TRBD1. Trimming at V came to 11 bases and at J to 7 bases, leaving 8 bases not matched to a gene. CDR1 is KGHDR, CDR2 SFDVKD, per germline. CDR3 length equals 12 residues. The CDR3 sequence is CAIADRVRGYTF. CDR3 bases: TGTGCCATTGCGGACAGGGTCCGTGGCTACACCTTC.

J is TRBJ1-1 and V is TRBV28; D unclear. The germline V gene has CDR1 MDHEN and CDR2 SYDVKM. The CDR3 sequence is 10 residues long. The CDR3 is CGSSGTEAFF. The CDR3 DNA reads as TGTGGAAGTAGCGGCACTGAAGCTTTCTTT.

This rearrangement joins TRBV28 to TRBJ2-5, with D hard to call. There are 13 residues in the CDR3. V gave up 4 bases and J gave up 2 bases, with 8 bases separating them. Germline V gives CDR1 MDHEN, CDR2 SYDVKM. The CDR3 sequence: CASSSPGQETQYF. The CDR3 nucleotides read TGTGCCAGCAGTTCCCCCGGGCAAGAGACCCAGTACTTC.

This clone was observed a single time. J is TRBJ1-1 and V is TRBV3-1 (or the pseudogene TRBV3-2), with a tentative D call TRBD1 (6 bases). The germline V gene has CDR1 LGHDT and CDR2 YNNKEL (reference sequence). This CDR3 is built from 14 residues. Trimming took off 4 bases at V and 3 bases at J, with 12 bases between the two ends. This CDR3 reads CASSRFEGDTEAFF. DNA of the CDR3: TGTGCCAGCAGCCGGTTCGAGGGGGACACTGAAGCTTTCTTT.

As to this clone: The junction and the germline gene differ at one end; a read error may be behind it. The chain employs TRBV7-3 and TRBJ1-3, with D unclear. CDR1 and CDR2 (germline): SGHTA, FQGTGA. This CDR3 has 13 residues. In nucleotides, the CDR3 is TGTGCCAGCAGCTCCACAGCTGGAAACATCATATATTTT. This translates into CASSSTAGNIIYF.

This rearrangement joins TRBV28 to TRBJ1-4; TRBD1 might be the D (6 bases). The germline CDR1 and CDR2 sequences are MDHEN and SYDVKM. The CDR3 covers 17 residues. Between the trimmed V and J ends, which lost 6 bases and 4 bases, there was a span of 21 bases. The CDR3 sequence: CASSSQGPRKYNEKLFF. The CDR3 region has the DNA TGTGCCAGCAGCTCGCAGGGGCCCAGAAAATATAATGAAAAACTGTTTTTT.

This clone was recorded only once. The chain couples TRBV6-4 to TRBJ2-5; the match to TRBD1 covers 8 bases. V gave up 4 bases and J gave up 6 bases; unmatched junction bases: 4. The CDR3 has 13 amino acids. The germline CDR1 and CDR2 sequences are MRHNA and SNTAGT. The chain's CDR3 is CASSVDRGKTQYF. The CDR3 DNA reads as TGTGCCAGCAGTGTCGACAGGGGAAAGACCCAGTACTTC.

This rearrangement joins TRBV27 to TRBJ1-6, with TRBD1 matching over 7 bases. CDR1 and CDR2 from the germline V gene are MNHEY and SMNVEV (reference sequence). After removal of 4 bases from V and 9 bases from J, the junction contained 6 bases not matched to a gene. CDR3 length: 14 residues. The CDR3: CASSSPGGASPLHF. The CDR3 DNA sequence: TGTGCCAGCAGTTCCCCAGGGGGTGCTTCACCCCTCCACTTT.

This chain joins TRBV7-2 and TRBJ2-1; 12 bases map to TRBD1. V shed 5 bases, J shed 0 bases, and the junction held 11 bases outside the gene matches. In germline, CDR1 is SGHTA, CDR2 FQGNSA. CDR3 length: 19 residues. The CDR3 DNA reads as TGTGCCAGCAGCCATCCCGGGACAGGGGGCGAATTCTCCTACAATGAGCAGTTCTTC. It is translated as CASSHPGTGGEFSYNEQFF.